The clone carrying this TCR beta chain was found once. No antigen is known for it. No conserved phenylalanine or tryptophan is present at the end of the CDR3, so a read error is the likely explanation. The data were taken from a study of T cells in Graves' hyperthyroidism and ophthalmopathy. Findings and caveats of the study: A 13 V-J signature model discriminated ophthalmopathy versus stable hyperthyroidism.

Regions amplified from RNA transcripts were the TCR beta CDR3 regions. The TCR CDR3 first-round RT-PCR relied on the HTBI primer set. A single record per CDR3 protein comes from TCRdb applying MiXCR to the multiplex PCR reads. The table shows a few hundred thousand distinct CDR3 sequences, with roughly 25% occurring only once. Trimming left V 2 bases short and J 2 bases short, with 14 bases between. Germline CDR1 reads SGHRS; CDR2 reads YFSETQ. The CDR3 has 15 residues. Sample: blood. The sequence was collected from a man aged 50 to 59 with Graves' hyperthyroidism. This chain joins TRBV5-1 and TRBJ2-7; D may be TRBD2 (5 bases). This chain's CDR3 is CASSFLHTGTYEQYL. CDR3 nucleotides: TGCGCCAGCAGCTTCCTTCATACCGGGACCTACGAGCAGTACCTC.